What follows describes a single T cell receptor beta chain. The use of a sample-barcoded 5' primer and a J-beta primer mix characterized a second PCR of roughly 6 to 11 cycles. Every individual sample yielded 2.5 million or more paired-end reads (each containing CDR3). TCRdb reprocessed the 5' RACE reads with MiXCR, giving one entry per CDR3 protein. Of about 940,000 distinct CDR3 sequences in the sample, around 49% are singletons; the top ten hold around 15%. These data come from a study of blood T cells in healthy people across ages. This clonotype was obtained from a man younger than 40 in good health. The source material was blood.

CDR3 coding DNA: TGTGCCAGCTCACCAGGAGGGCGGGGGCGCAGCTACGAGCAGTACTTC. Encoded protein: CASSPGGRGRSYEQYF. This chain connects TRBV18 to TRBJ2-7; D might be TRBD2 (7 bases). CDR1 is KGHSH and CDR2 is LQKENI in the germline V gene. Between the trimmed V and J ends, which lost 2 bases and 3 bases, there was a span of 17 bases. CDR3 length equals 16 residues.